This is a list of T cell receptor beta chains from one sample in a study of vaccination effects on CD4 cells after COVID-19. The antigens of these receptors remain unknown. TCRdb's table, derived via immunoSEQ multiplex PCR, lists solely in-frame clones and lacks some. The sample includes roughly 50,000 clones, more than 75% of them seen just once. Sequenced here: CD4+ T cells from PBMCs cultured with HCoV-OC43 spike peptides, sampled before COVID-19 vaccination. The receptor set was obtained from a human donor who received a COVID-19 vaccine. Each CDR3 is given without its conserved first and last residue. Some rows mark clone size as missing; the rest say once, few, many or name a class of expanded clone.

size | V | CDR3
. | TRBV6-5 | ASSYQGARTDTQY
. | TRBV7-9 | ASSSETGTAYNEQF
. | TRBV7-7 | ASSLDRVNEQF
. | TRBV11-2 | ASSLGSSDREY
few | TRBV12-2 | ASRPETDNSPLH
. | TRBV3-1/TRBV3-2 | ASSQARQGSGNTIY
. | TRBV4-1 | ASSQGGFGGVDQPQH
. | TRBV30 | AWSVSRDTQY
. | TRBV19 | ASSKTSGGGQETQY
once | TRBV9 | ASSVFAGEYNEQF
. | TRBV7-2 | ASSLRGGTGELF
. | TRBV3-1/TRBV3-2 | ASSQATRVQTEAF
few | TRBV11-2 | ASSGGRIGGRGYT
. | TRBV27 | ASSSGTDRVPLH
few | TRBV30 | AWSGRGLGSGNTIY
. | TRBV5-1 | ASSLREYNEQF
few | TRBV7-9 | ASRLTETQY
. | TRBV2 | ASRATGIRNTDTQY
. | TRBV7-8 | ASSLVAGAFEAF
. | TRBV6-6 | ASRTPGGPQH
. | TRBV5-1 | ASSLARRGQGWKDTGELF
. | TRBV7-9 | ASSYQGGETQY
. | TRBV12-3/TRBV12-4 | ASSSLSGPQH
medium-sized | TRBV6-5 | ASRLRGESTDTQY
few | TRBV5-4 | ASSPARGNTGELF
. | TRBV27 | ASRQRPPQRSSYNSPLH
. | TRBV5-8 | ASPRMGLAVSYNEQF
. | TRBV5-8 | ASSAGGVGTDTQY
few | TRBV3-1/TRBV3-2 | ASSQEGGNTEAF
. | TRBV19 | ASSWDSFGNTIY
few | TRBV19 | ASRAGDGYT
. | TRBV7-7 | ASSSSRVGDTQY
. | TRBV7-3 | ASSLLGLGRGSTDTQY
. | TRBV5-3 | AHPGTALYWPLH
few | TRBV4-1 | ASSTTLSGTGGVVGELF
. | TRBV5-1 | ASSRDNNYGYT
. | TRBV4-1 | ASRGTSGGAGELF
. | TRBV24-1 | ATSDHDSGANVLT
. | TRBV5-1 | ASSPGIQGSAETQY
few | TRBV7-3 | ASSLMQGHNSPLH
. | TRBV6-5 | ASSQRGNEQF
. | TRBV6-5 | ATRPGPNEKLF
. | TRBV29-1 | SVGGAGVRETQY
. | TRBV5-1 | ASSLAEGDTEAF
. | TRBV5-1 | ASSLFQGEGTEAF